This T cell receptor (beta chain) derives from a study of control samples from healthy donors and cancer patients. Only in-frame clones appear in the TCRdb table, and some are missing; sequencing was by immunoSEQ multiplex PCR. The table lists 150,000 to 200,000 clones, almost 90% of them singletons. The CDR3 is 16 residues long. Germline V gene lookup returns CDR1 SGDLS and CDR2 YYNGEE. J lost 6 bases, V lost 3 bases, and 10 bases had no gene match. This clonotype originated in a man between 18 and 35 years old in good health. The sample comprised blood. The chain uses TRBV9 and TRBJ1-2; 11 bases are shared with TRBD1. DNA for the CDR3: TGTGCCAGCAGCGCCCGGACAGGGGGCAACATGGATGGCTACACCTTC. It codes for CASSARTGGNMDGYTF.